This entry is about one T cell receptor beta chain. The antigen is undetermined. Sequenced by immunoSEQ multiplex PCR; TCRdb stores in-frame clones only, minus some. The sample yields roughly 250,000 clones, more than 65% seen once. Unstimulated Tregs (CD4+CD25+CD127-) and CD4+CD25- non-Tregs were sorted from PBMCs. The CDR3 extends over 13 amino acids. Germline CDR1 and CDR2: SNHLY and FYNNEI. Between the trimmed V and J ends, which lost 6 bases and 4 bases, there was a span of 10 bases. This entry belongs to a study of Tregs in tolerant kidney transplant recipients. Study-level findings and limits: The most relevant donor-specific Treg TCRbeta repertoire apparently came from expansion with activated donor B cells. Validation in larger populations is needed because few patients were studied. No direct test of biological reproducibility was done here.

The V gene is TRBV2, the J gene TRBJ1-5; TRBD1 might be the D (5 bases). This receptor was identified in a human donor in good health. Sequencing used CD4+ T cells from blood. The CDR3: CASSLDRNQPQHF. The CDR3 DNA follows: TGTGCCAGCAGCCTAGACAGAAATCAGCCCCAGCATTTT.